This T cell receptor beta chain derives from a study of T-cell reconstitution after alpha-beta-depleted transplantation in children. Whole-study results and caveats: Recipient T cells and thymic progenitors that survived were the source of the high TCRbeta diversity seen at day 60 in some patients. T-cell counts and diversity at one year post-transplant came mainly from newly produced T cells. Several hundred expanded graft clones reportedly supplied alpha-beta T cells about two months after transplant.

This CDR3 has 15 amino acids. With V trimmed by 5 bases and J by 7 bases, 9 bases remained unmatched. TCRbeta library construction was performed incorporating unique molecular identifiers. TCRdb called the PCR reads again in MiXCR, with one record for every CDR3 protein. The sample has about 440,000 distinct CDR3 sequences, roughly two fifths seen once. Regarding this clonotype: Its antigen is undetermined.

The input for sequencing was PBMCs, taken before TCRalphabeta/CD19-depleted stem cell transplant. This TCR came from a girl aged 2 to 9 with aplastic anemia, due to receive a stem cell transplant. The chain combines TRBV12-3 or TRBV12-4 with TRBJ2-1; 9 positions agree with TRBD1. The CDR3 DNA follows: TGTGCCAGCAGTCAAGGACAGGGGCAGGATAATGAGCAGTTCTTC. Its protein is CASSQGQGQDNEQFF.